The T cell receptor (beta chain) described here comes from a study of patients and donors after allogeneic stem cell transplantation (dated by TCRdb to 2020 to 2021). Libraries were built with RT-PCR. Sequencing used a NextSeq 550. In TCRdb, the public reads were trimmed at Q25 with fastp and aligned with MiXCR, with productive beta chains retained. Here each entry gathers all rows of one CDR3 protein and keeps the most common genes and DNA. The sample records some 960,000 distinct CDR3 sequences, approximately 19% of which are singletons. The ten biggest clones cover 5.5% to 6.5% of the sample. This clonotype was detected only a few times. Its antigen is still unknown. No base-level quality is on record; no much larger clone is a single base apart. The sequence came from a human donor who was either an allogeneic HSCT recipient or a stem cell or donor lymphocyte infusion donor (not recorded which). It is not recorded whose cells these are; they may come from a transplant donor. The sequencing input was blood, either unsorted or a sorted T cell fraction (not recorded which).

The nucleotide sequence reads as follows: TGTGCCAGCAGTTACGGCGTTAGAAACTCCTACGAGCAGTACTTC. This encodes CASSYGVRNSYEQYF. The chain is encoded by TRBV6-2 or TRBV6-3 joined to TRBJ2-7; no D segment can be confidently identified. The CDR3 goes from the cysteine to the phenylalanine over 15 residues. The CDR3 DNA has 45 bases and is translated from base 1. Taken from the germline V gene, the CDR1 and CDR2 loops are MNHEY and SVGEGT. Trimming costs V 2 bases and J 0 bases, and their ends lie 11 bases apart.